Below are 16 T cell receptor beta chains sequenced from a single sample in a study of graft-versus-host responses after intestinal transplantation. TCRdb's copy holds only in-frame clones and misses some; the assay was immunoSEQ multiplex PCR. The sample shows approximately 12,000 clones, 93% of them seen only once. Sequenced here: PBMCs, sampled roughly 110 days after intestinal transplant. These receptors came from a human patient who received an intestinal transplant, so some T cells may come from the graft donor.

V and J are TRBV20-1 and TRBJ2-7; D call uncertain. CDR1 and CDR2 from the germline V gene are DFQATT and SNEGSKA (reference sequence). The germline V and J ends were trimmed by 6 bases and 3 bases, with 6 bases remaining between them. The CDR3 covers 10 residues. The CDR3 DNA is TGCAGTGCACCCGTCTACGAGCAGTACTTC. Amino acid sequence: CSAPVYEQYF.

The gene calls are TRBV7-8 and TRBJ2-5; 7 nucleotides line up with TRBD2. Germline CDR1 is SGHVS and CDR2 is FQNEAQ. With V trimmed by 5 bases and J by 4 bases, 10 bases remained unmatched. The CDR3 extends over 15 amino acids. This CDR3 is CASSPSGVRRETQYF. CDR3 nucleotides: TGTGCCAGCAGCCCCAGCGGGGTGAGACGAGAGACCCAGTACTTC.

This chain uses TRBV7-2 with TRBJ2-6; D is uncertain. The length of the CDR3 is 19 residues. V lost 2 bases to trimming and J lost 0 bases, with 17 bases between them. Germline loops: CDR1 SGHTA, CDR2 FQGNSA. The CDR3 spells CASSLRGPTVNSGANVLTF. CDR3 sequence (DNA): TGTGCCAGCAGCTTAAGAGGACCGACGGTAAACTCTGGGGCCAACGTCCTGACTTTC.

The chain is built from TRBV7-8 and TRBJ2-5; D gene ambiguous. V lost 3 bases, J lost 0 bases, and 8 bases lay in between. The CDR3 is 14 residues long. Germline CDR1 SGHVS, CDR2 FQNEAQ. The CDR3 is CASSFLMDQETQYF. In DNA form, the CDR3 reads TGTGCCAGCAGCTTTTTGATGGACCAAGAGACCCAGTACTTC. The full variable domain, with the rest looked up from reference TRBV7-8 and TRBJ2-5, is GAGVSQSPRYKVAKRGQDVALRCDPISGHVSLFWYQQALGQGPEFLTYFQNEAQLDKSGLPSDRFFAERPEGSVSTLKIQRTQQEDSAVYLCASSFLMDQETQYFGPGTRLLVL.

The sample holds one count of this clone. The chain employs TRBV6-6 and TRBJ2-5; 8 bases agree with TRBD2. This CDR3 spans 16 amino acids. The junction had 5 bases not matched to a gene; V was cut back by 0 bases and J by 2 bases. The V gene's germline CDR1 is MNHNY and CDR2 SVGAGI (reference sequence). CDR3 DNA sequence: TGTGCCAGCAGTTACTCCCGGGAGGGCGGACAAGAGACCCAGTACTTC. Translated, it gives CASSYSREGGQETQYF.

The rearrangement uses TRBV6-5 and TRBJ1-5; a possible D gene is TRBD1 (6 bases). V was trimmed by 6 bases and J by 2 bases, leaving 14 bases between them. Germline loops: CDR1 MNHEY, CDR2 SVGAGI. CDR3 length: 15 residues. DNA of the CDR3: TGTGCCAGCAGGCCCCAGGGGACTGGCAATCAGCCCCAGCATTTT. Its protein product is CASRPQGTGNQPQHF.

This sequence joins TRBV2 and TRBJ2-5; perhaps TRBD2 as D (6 bases). Judging by the DNA end, TRBJ2-7 fits better; the J call may be wrong. The CDR3 covers 13 residues. The germline CDR1 and CDR2 sequences are SNHLY and FYNNEI. CDR3 in amino acids: CASIQGLQREQYF. CDR3 coding DNA: TGTGCCAGCATCCAGGGACTTCAGCGCGAGCAGTACTTC.

J is TRBJ1-2 and V is TRBV27; D possibly corresponds to TRBD1 (5 bases). CDR1 is MNHEY and CDR2 is SMNVEV in the germline V gene (reference sequence). The CDR3 runs 13 residues. The V and J ends lost 3 bases and 8 bases respectively, with 13 bases between them. The CDR3 DNA reads TGTGCCAGCAGTTTTGGGACCGGCTGGGGCTACACCTTC. Translated: CASSFGTGWGYTF.

The J gene is TRBJ1-2, the V gene TRBV9; D is unresolved. The CDR3 loop spans 13 amino acids. V lost 0 bases and J lost 4, with 7 bases in between. Germline V lookup: CDR1 SGDLS, CDR2 YYNGEE. The CDR3 here is CASSVGGAYGYTF. CDR3 coding DNA: TGTGCCAGCAGCGTAGGGGGTGCCTATGGCTACACCTTC.

The chain joins TRBV19 to TRBJ2-1; D possibly corresponds to TRBD1 (6 bases). The CDR3 sequence is 20 residues long. V shed 4 bases and J shed 4 bases, with 29 bases lying between them. The germline gives CDR1 LNHDA, CDR2 SQIVND (reference sequence). The DNA for the CDR3 is TGTGCCAGTAGTAGGGGGCTCTTAAGGGGTTATACAGTCCGATACAATGAGCAGTTCTTC. This encodes CASSRGLLRGYTVRYNEQFF.

This clone was observed a single time. In DNA form, the CDR3 reads TGCAGCGTTGAAAAGGGGGAGGGGGGGGCTGCAGATACGCAGTATTTT. It yields the protein CSVEKGEGGAADTQYF. The chain joins TRBV29-1 to TRBJ2-3; D might be TRBD2 (7 bases). Per germline, CDR1 SQVTM and CDR2 ANQGSEA. The CDR3 covers 16 residues. V was trimmed by 2 bases and J by 4 bases, leaving 19 bases between them.

This chain joins TRBV6-8 and TRBJ1-1; a weak D match, TRBD1 (6 bases). V was cut by 5 bases and J by 0 bases, with 13 bases left in between. This CDR3 is 15 amino acids long. Germline lookup yields CDR1 MNHGY and CDR2 SAAAGT. The CDR3 region is CASSELRDMNTEAFF. The DNA for the CDR3 is TGTGCCAGCAGTGAGCTCAGGGACATGAACACTGAAGCTTTCTTT.

This clone was found a few times. This sequence joins TRBV4-1 and TRBJ2-4; possible D gene TRBD2, 5 bases. CDR3 length equals 16 residues. Germline lookup yields CDR1 MGHRA and CDR2 YSYEKL. Trimming took 1 base from V and 1 from J, leaving 11 bases between them. CDR3 coding DNA: TGCGCCAGCAGCCAAGTAGCGTTTGTGGCCAAAAACATTCAGTACTTC. Encoded protein: CASSQVAFVAKNIQYF.

The chain uses TRBV9 and TRBJ1-1; D gene ambiguous. The CDR3 totals 14 residues. The V and J ends lost 3 bases and 0 bases respectively, with 9 bases between them. Germline V gene sequence: CDR1 SGDLS, CDR2 YYNGEE. The CDR3 spells CASSAGLMNTEAFF. For the CDR3, the DNA is TGTGCCAGCAGCGCGGGCCTTATGAACACTGAAGCTTTCTTT.

The chain is built from TRBV30 and TRBJ2-3, with D unresolved. This CDR3 comprises 14 residues. Trimming took 0 bases from V and 1 from J, leaving 8 bases between them. Germline loops: CDR1 GTSNPN, CDR2 SVGIG (reference sequence). CDR3 protein: CAWSVYGRTDTQYF. CDR3 sequence (DNA): TGTGCCTGGAGTGTGTACGGTCGCACAGATACGCAGTATTTT.

The V call is TRBV7-9, the J call TRBJ2-7, with D possibly TRBD1 on 6 matching bases. Germline values: CDR1 SEHNR, CDR2 FQNEAQ (reference sequence). The V end was cut by 5 bases, the J end by 6 bases, with 17 bases between. The CDR3 contains 14 residues. CDR3 DNA sequence: TGTGCCAGCAGCCCACAGGGAAATCCCATCGAGCAGTACTTC. Protein sequence: CASSPQGNPIEQYF.